The 12 T cell receptor beta chains below were found in one sample sequenced in a study of vaccination effects on CD4 cells after COVID-19. Measured with immunoSEQ multiplex PCR; TCRdb has only the in-frame clones, and not every one. This repertoire shows more than 13,000 clones, approximately 80% found once; its top ten account for about 22%. After expansion with viral peptide pools in the ViraFEST assay, antigen-specific CD4+ T cells were sequenced. Investigators separated out CD4+ T cells once 10 days of culture had passed. Confirmation by PCR established that the person had SARS-CoV-2 infection between March and December 2020. Either the BNT162b2 or mRNA-1273 vaccine was given to participants in two doses. Their cognate antigens are unknown. This specimen consisted of CD4+ T cells from PBMCs cultured with HCoV-NL63 spike peptides, obtained after COVID-19 vaccination. The receptors here all came from a human donor who had a prior SARS-CoV-2 infection.

The rearrangement links TRBV4-2 to TRBJ2-1, with 9 bases aligning to TRBD2. The CDR3 has 16 amino acids. J was trimmed by 0 bases and V by 2 bases; bases with no gene match: 2. Germline lookup yields CDR1 LGHNA and CDR2 YNFKEQ. Here the CDR3 reads CASSQHSGSSYNEQFF. CDR3 coding DNA: TGTGCCAGCAGCCAACATAGCGGGAGCTCCTACAATGAGCAGTTCTTC.

The V call is TRBV3-1 (or the pseudogene TRBV3-2), the J call TRBJ2-6; the match to TRBD1 covers 9 bases. Germline V CDR1 and CDR2: LGHDT, YNNKEL (reference sequence). The CDR3 is 19 residues long. V trimming: 4 bases; J trimming: 0 bases; junction bases outside the gene matches: 10. The CDR3 reads CASSPDPGQGSSGANVLTF. The CDR3 DNA is TGTGCCAGCAGCCCGGATCCGGGACAGGGTAGCTCTGGGGCCAACGTCCTGACTTTC.

The rearrangement links TRBV6-5 to TRBJ2-7; 11 bases are shared with TRBD2. In germline, CDR1 is MNHEY, CDR2 SVGAGI. The CDR3 runs to 13 residues. V gave up 6 bases and J gave up 3 bases; unmatched junction bases: 1. CDR3 DNA sequence: TGTGCCAGCAGACTAGCGGGAGTCTACGAGCAGTACTTC. Translated: CASRLAGVYEQYF.

This clone turned up a few times. The J gene is TRBJ2-7, the V gene TRBV2, with D possibly TRBD1 on 6 matching bases. Trimming pared 5 bases from V and 7 bases from J, leaving 12 bases between. CDR3 length: 12 residues. Germline CDR1 SNHLY, CDR2 FYNNEI. CDR3 DNA sequence: TGTGCCAGCAGTTTTACAGGGATGGAGCAGTACTTC. This encodes CASSFTGMEQYF.

The V and J genes are TRBV6-5 and TRBJ2-5, with 7 bases that match TRBD2. The J segment lost 5 bases and the V segment lost 2 bases, leaving 11 bases of the junction unmatched. The CDR3 consists of 16 residues. The germline CDR1 and CDR2 sequences are MNHEY and SVGAGI. CDR3: CASSYIWGGTGETQYF. The CDR3 DNA follows: TGTGCCAGCAGTTACATTTGGGGGGGGACCGGGGAGACCCAGTACTTC.

V usage is TRBV7-3 and J usage is TRBJ1-2; no reliable D call. V was clipped by 5 bases and J by 0 bases, with 7 bases between them. Germline V CDR1 and CDR2: SGHTA, FQGTGA. The CDR3 spans 13 residues. CDR3 sequence reads: CASSPQPNYGYTF. CDR3 nucleotide sequence: TGTGCCAGCAGCCCACAGCCTAACTATGGCTACACCTTC.

The chain has TRBV9 and TRBJ2-5; 15 nucleotides align to TRBD2. Looked up from germline, CDR1 is SGDLS and CDR2 is YYNGEE. The V gene end was trimmed by 4 bases and the J gene end by 5 bases; junction bases not matched to a gene: 9. The CDR3 extends over 17 amino acids. The CDR3, as DNA: TGTGCCAGCAGCTTAACCGGACTAGCGGGAGGGTTGGAGACCCAGTACTTC. Protein sequence: CASSLTGLAGGLETQYF.

This clone has more than one count but fewer than ten. V usage is TRBV6-5 and J usage is TRBJ2-2; 9 bases align to TRBD2. The CDR3 spans 16 residues. Looked up from germline, CDR1 is MNHEY and CDR2 is SVGAGI. V dropped 2 bases and J dropped 6; count of bases not matched to a gene: 7. In DNA form, the CDR3 reads TGTGCCAGCAGTTACCATAGCGGGAGAGGATCCGGGGAGCTGTTTTTT. Amino acid sequence: CASSYHSGRGSGELFF.

This clone was found a few times. The chain has TRBV7-9 and TRBJ2-1; 9 bases fit TRBD2. This CDR3 is built from 17 residues. The germline V gene has CDR1 SEHNR and CDR2 FQNEAQ (reference sequence). The junction had 18 bases not matched to a gene; V was cut back by 5 bases and J by 10 bases. The CDR3 region has the DNA TGTGCCAGCAGCCCGACGGGGGTTAGCGGGAGCCGCGGAGAGCAGTTCTTC. This translates into CASSPTGVSGSRGEQFF.

The chain has TRBV19 and TRBJ2-5, with D tentatively TRBD1 (6 bases). The CDR3 covers 16 residues. Trimming took off 4 bases at V and 0 bases at J, with 15 bases between the two ends. Looked up from germline, CDR1 is LNHDA and CDR2 is SQIVND (reference sequence). The CDR3 here is CASSTLRTDNQETQYF. CDR3 coding DNA: TGTGCCAGTAGTACCTTACGGACAGACAACCAAGAGACCCAGTACTTC.

This chain joins TRBV30 and TRBJ2-5, with 9 bases aligning to TRBD1. The CDR3 length is 15 residues. The germline V gene has CDR1 GTSNPN and CDR2 SVGIG (reference sequence). J gave up 5 bases and V 5 bases, and 12 bases lay outside the gene matches. The CDR3: CAWGKGTGIGETQYF. For the CDR3, the DNA is TGTGCCTGGGGAAAGGGGACAGGGATCGGCGAGACCCAGTACTTC.

J is TRBJ2-1 and V is TRBV10-3, with 9 bases aligning to TRBD1. Germline CDR1 is ENHRY and CDR2 is SYGVKD. V dropped 6 bases and J dropped 1; count of bases not matched to a gene: 7. This CDR3 has 16 amino acids. CDR3 sequence (DNA): TGTGCCATCAGGGCAACCGGGACAGGGTCCTACAATGAGCAGTTCTTC. This translates into CAIRATGTGSYNEQFF.